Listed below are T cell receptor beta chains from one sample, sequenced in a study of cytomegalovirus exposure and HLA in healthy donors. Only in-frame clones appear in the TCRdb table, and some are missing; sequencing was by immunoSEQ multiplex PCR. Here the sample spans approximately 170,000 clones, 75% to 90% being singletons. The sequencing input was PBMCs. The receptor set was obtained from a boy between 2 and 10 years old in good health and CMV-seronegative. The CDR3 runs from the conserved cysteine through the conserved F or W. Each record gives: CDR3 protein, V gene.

CDR3aa: CASSPIRGNSEAFF
v_gene: TRBV18

CDR3aa: CASSRGSRETQYF
v_gene: TRBV5-5

CDR3aa: CASSVVKGANEQFF
v_gene: TRBV2

CDR3aa: CASSLETGKNYGYTF
v_gene: TRBV13

CDR3aa: CASSEARLAGSEQFF
v_gene: TRBV2

CDR3aa: CASSGTSGSRDTQYF
v_gene: TRBV5-4

CDR3aa: CASSQVGEGRTEAFF
v_gene: TRBV4-1

CDR3aa: CASSEAPSGGADTQYF
v_gene: TRBV6-1

CDR3aa: CASSLLLGQANQETQYF
v_gene: TRBV28

CDR3aa: CASSEVSTGRPSYEQYF
v_gene: TRBV6-1

CDR3aa: CASSGGGKERETQYF
v_gene: TRBV6-1

CDR3aa: CASSGGQMNTEAFF
v_gene: TRBV5-1

CDR3aa: CASSQTSGRTDTQYF
v_gene: TRBV5-4

CDR3aa: CSVEDFADRRNTEAFF
v_gene: TRBV29-1

CDR3aa: CASRWGQGYTGELFF
v_gene: TRBV28

CDR3aa: CASSSGQGDRSPLHF
v_gene: TRBV19

CDR3aa: CVVTGQGVEAFF
v_gene: TRBV28

CDR3aa: CASSYPVRTDYNEQFF
v_gene: TRBV7-9

CDR3aa: CASSRTGGEAFF
v_gene: TRBV13

CDR3aa: CASSIGQTYNEQFF
v_gene: TRBV19

CDR3aa: CASSELLGANGELFF
v_gene: TRBV25-1

CDR3aa: CSVEDGRAGARTDTQYF
v_gene: TRBV29-1

CDR3aa: CASSLGGDDTQYF
v_gene: TRBV7-9

CDR3aa: CASSEDRGLEQYF
v_gene: TRBV5-1

CDR3aa: CASSQYTSGGSTDTQYF
v_gene: TRBV4-2

CDR3aa: CASSLGGTGGVNSPLHF
v_gene: TRBV13

CDR3aa: CASSLGDRGQGYTF
v_gene: TRBV5-1

CDR3aa: CASSLDGSYEQYF
v_gene: TRBV5-1

CDR3aa: CASSLGTGRDSPLHF
v_gene: TRBV7-9

CDR3aa: CASSSVDTQYF
v_gene: TRBV7-9

CDR3aa: CASSLILAGGQETQYF
v_gene: TRBV5-4

CDR3aa: CASSPGTSKGTTNEKLFF
v_gene: TRBV5-6

CDR3aa: CASSLGLAGGHEQFF
v_gene: TRBV28

CDR3aa: CASSLKSAGVTGGTEAFF
v_gene: TRBV11-2

CDR3aa: CASRTGQGLYEQYF
v_gene: TRBV6-5

CDR3aa: CASRGVNYGYTF
v_gene: TRBV6-5

CDR3aa: CASRFVLAGGRQYF
v_gene: TRBV11-2

CDR3aa: CASSSFRHPSNQPQHF
v_gene: TRBV27

CDR3aa: CASSPGGIYGYTF
v_gene: TRBV28

CDR3aa: CAWSRGVAQPQHF
v_gene: TRBV30